These T cell receptor beta chains were read from a single sample in a study of blood T cells in healthy people across ages. TCRdb itself ran the 5' RACE reads through MiXCR, one entry per CDR3 protein. The table has 650,000 to 800,000 distinct CDR3 sequences, around 43% seen once; the top ten hold about 19%. The sequenced sample consisted of blood. These receptors were collected from a man aged 60 to 69 in good health. CDR3s include the opening cysteine and the closing phenylalanine or tryptophan. Each record gives: D gene, V gene, clone size, J gene, CDR3 protein, CDR3 DNA. D genes are given only for firm matches. The size of a clone is reported for some rows only, either as once, few or many, or as a class for expanded clones.

>NA|TRBV12-3/TRBV12-4|NA|TRBJ1-1
CASSAGQMAFF
TGTGCCAGCAGTGCCGGACAGATGGCTTTCTTT
>TRBD1|TRBV29-1|NA|TRBJ2-1
CSVGGGDRAPTNEQFF
TGCAGCGTTGGGGGAGGGGACAGGGCACCCACTAATGAGCAGTTCTTC
>TRBD1|TRBV20-1|NA|TRBJ1-5
CSARGTGSGNQPQHF
TGCAGTGCTAGGGGGACAGGGTCAGGGAATCAGCCCCAGCATTTT
>NA|TRBV28|NA|TRBJ2-5
CASSFSGQGTSNEQYF
TGTGCCAGCAGTTTCAGTGGTCAGGGAACATCCAATGAGCAGTACTTC
>NA|TRBV18|few|TRBJ2-5
CASSPPTADSQETQYF
TGTGCCAGCTCACCACCCACCGCCGACAGCCAAGAGACCCAGTACTTC
>TRBD1|TRBV9|few|TRBJ1-4
CASSVGDRLGRNEKLFF
TGTGCCAGCAGCGTAGGGGACAGGCTTGGAAGGAATGAAAAACTGTTTTTT
>TRBD1|TRBV20-1|NA|TRBJ2-3
CSAPRQGNTDTQYF
TGCAGTGCGCCCAGACAGGGGAACACAGATACGCAGTATTTT
>TRBD1|TRBV7-9|NA|TRBJ2-1
CASSGRGSSYGQFF
TGTGCCAGCAGCGGCAGGGGGAGCTCCTACGGGCAGTTCTTC
>NA|TRBV12-5|NA|TRBJ2-6
CASGHRSGANVLTF
TGTGCTAGTGGCCACCGCTCTGGGGCCAACGTCCTGACTTTC
>NA|TRBV3-1|NA|TRBJ1-6
CASSQDRQTLHF
TGTGCCAGCAGCCAAGATCGACAAACTCTCCACTTT
>NA|TRBV4-1|NA|TRBJ2-5
CASSRDQGETQYF
TGCGCCAGCAGCCGAGATCAGGGAGAGACCCAGTACTTC
>TRBD1|TRBV4-3|few|TRBJ2-1
CASSQVQHRDREGRDEQFF
TGCGCCAGCAGCCAAGTCCAGCACCGGGACAGGGAGGGTCGGGATGAGCAGTTCTTC
>TRBD2|TRBV6-2/TRBV6-3|NA|TRBJ2-7
CASSYLAGTGEQYF
TGTGCCAGCAGTTACCTAGCGGGGACGGGAGAGCAGTACTTC
>NA|TRBV7-2|few|TRBJ2-3
CASSPLHSAYTQYF
TGTGCCAGCAGCCCACTCCACTCGGCCTATACGCAGTATTTT
>NA|TRBV11-2|NA|TRBJ2-5
CVSSFKAAEETQYF
TGTGTCAGCAGCTTTAAGGCAGCAGAAGAGACCCAGTACTTC
>TRBD1|TRBV10-3|few|TRBJ2-7
CAISTGVSYEQYF
TGTGCCATTTCGACAGGGGTTTCCTACGAGCAGTACTTC
>NA|TRBV27|NA|TRBJ1-5
CASSFRGQPQHF
TGTGCCAGCAGTTTCAGGGGTCAGCCCCAGCATTTT